This T cell receptor (beta chain) was sequenced for a study of blood T cells in healthy people across ages. Using a J-beta primer mix together with a sample-barcoded 5' primer, a second PCR was run for roughly 7 to 12 cycles. Tagging of each cDNA molecule was performed by a template-switch adaptor with 12 random nucleotides. TCRdb processed the 5' RACE reads anew with MiXCR; each CDR3 protein has one entry. The data show some 560,000 distinct CDR3 sequences, with around a quarter seen just once and about 3.3% held by the top ten. Worth noting for this clonotype: One end of the junction is discordant with germline, which a read error may explain.

The same specimen was also included in a second study, on T cells of mothers and their children. According to that study: The data showed no persistent microchimeric T cell clones.

This TCR was recovered from a boy aged 2 to 9 in good health. Material for sequencing was blood.

CDR3 residues: CASSSSTSRHYEQHF. CDR3 sequence (DNA): TGTGCCAGCAGTTCCTCGACTAGCCGTCACTACGAGCAGCACTTC. The rearrangement uses TRBV6-2 or TRBV6-3 and TRBJ2-7, with 7 bases matching TRBD2. Germline CDR1 and CDR2: MNHEY and SVGEGT. This CDR3 region has 15 residues.